The T cell receptor (beta chain) described here comes from a study of T cells after yellow fever vaccination (dated by TCRdb to the late 2010s). About the investigation overall: The SMART-Seq v4 Ultra Low Input RNA kit was used to prepare libraries from fractions with low cell numbers. Blood samples were taken at several timepoints before and after primary and secondary immunization, and bulk PBMC replicates and cell subsets were isolated. The cohort comprised two healthy male donors, one aged 18 to 30 and one aged 30 to 40 years. To follow T-cell clones before and after both primary and booster YFV17D yellow fever vaccination, bulk TCR alpha and beta repertoires underwent longitudinal sequencing.

TCR cDNA was made using 5'RACE template switching, a step that added a universal primer site and unique molecular identifiers. cDNA synthesis was primed from both the TCR alpha and TCR beta constant segments. Library amplification used two PCR steps, and the second PCR step added sample barcodes and sequencing adapters. Sequencing of libraries was done on Illumina HiSeq 2500 (2x100 bp) or NovaSeq (2x150 bp). The authors' pipeline ran thus. Reads were demultiplexed and collapsed into UMI consensus sequences with MIGEC, and V(D)J alignment was performed with MiXCR. Using edgeR on replicate PBMC samples, clonotypes were called vaccine-responding if FDR was below 0.01 and the log2 fold change was above 5 up to day 15. Each bulk clonotype was labeled CD4 or CD8 based on which sequenced repertoire, CD4 or CD8, contained the clonotype at higher abundance. TCRdb trimmed the raw reads at Q25, called clones with MiXCR and kept productive beta chains. CDR3 protein sequences are deduplicated, and each keeps its most common genes and DNA. TCRdb assigned the V and J calls; the authors' analysis was not used. The sample contains roughly 120,000 distinct CDR3 sequences, 8.4% of them found a single time. The biggest ten clones account for about 25% of the sample.

What this sample's treatment or condition label stands for: live attenuated yellow fever vaccine strain. PBMCs were isolated from peripheral blood using a standard Ficoll-Paque protocol. Dynabeads CD4 and CD8 positive selection kits were used to isolate the CD4 and CD8 T-cell fractions. RNA was extracted with TriZol from bulk PBMCs, CD4 and CD8 fractions, and dextramer-positive and dextramer-negative fractions. The junction carries 15 bases between V and J, which are trimmed by 3 bases and 0 bases respectively. Counted from cysteine to phenylalanine, this CDR3 has 16 amino acids. Only CDR3 DNA is held: 48 bases, read in frame from base 1. For CDR1 and CDR2, the germline V gene (reference sequence) lists SEHNR and FQNEAQ. Points the paper makes about the study in general: Because only two donors were included in the study, the extent to which the findings can be generalized is limited. Most clones expanded after primary vaccination were re-detected after the booster (around 96% of CD4 and about 88% of CD8), suggesting broad memory maintenance. Computational filtering was required because FACS-sorted repertoires could contain abundant contaminating clonotypes from the bulk population. The secondary T-cell response was found to be weaker but faster than the primary response, with a peak reached on day 5 rather than on day 15. A small share of clonotypes was detected in both CD4 and CD8 compartments, with the overlap likely arising from convergent recombination.

This clonotype was counted ten times or more. The antigen it binds to is not known. No base quality values were provided; no much bigger clone lies one nucleotide off. This sequence was found in a man aged 30 to 39 who received the YFV17D yellow fever vaccine. The starting material was CD8+ T cells sorted from PBMCs, obtained 45 days after the yellow fever booster vaccination. The chain uses TRBV7-9 and TRBJ2-7; the D gene lacks a confident call. The bases are TGTGCCAGCAGCTTGGTAGGGCAGGAGCCCTCCTACGAGCAGTACTTC. Its coded protein is CASSLVGQEPSYEQYF.